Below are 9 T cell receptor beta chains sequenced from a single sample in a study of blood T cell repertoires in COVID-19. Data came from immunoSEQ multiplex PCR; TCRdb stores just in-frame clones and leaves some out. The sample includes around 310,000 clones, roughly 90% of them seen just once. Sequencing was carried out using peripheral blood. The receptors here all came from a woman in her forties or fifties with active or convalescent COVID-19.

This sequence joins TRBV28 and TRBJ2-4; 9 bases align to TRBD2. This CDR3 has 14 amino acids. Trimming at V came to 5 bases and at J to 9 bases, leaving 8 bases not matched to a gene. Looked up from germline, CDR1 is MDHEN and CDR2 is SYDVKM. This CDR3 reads CASSPSGANGIQYF. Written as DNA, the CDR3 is TGTGCCAGCAGTCCTAGCGGGGCTAACGGCATTCAGTACTTC.

For the CDR3, the DNA is TGTGCCAGCAGTTACGGGCGTAACTATGGCTACACCTTC. It yields the protein CASSYGRNYGYTF. The rearrangement joins TRBV6-5 to TRBJ1-2; no reliable D call. Trimming pared 2 bases from V and 1 base from J, leaving 5 bases between. The germline V gene encodes CDR1 MNHEY and CDR2 SVGAGI. The CDR3 length is 13 residues.

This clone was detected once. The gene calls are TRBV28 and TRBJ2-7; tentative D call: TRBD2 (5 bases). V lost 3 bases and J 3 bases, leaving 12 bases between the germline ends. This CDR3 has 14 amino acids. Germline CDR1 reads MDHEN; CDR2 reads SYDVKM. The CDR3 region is CASSFVGEGYEQYF. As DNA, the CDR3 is TGTGCCAGCAGTTTCGTCGGGGAAGGCTACGAGCAGTACTTC.

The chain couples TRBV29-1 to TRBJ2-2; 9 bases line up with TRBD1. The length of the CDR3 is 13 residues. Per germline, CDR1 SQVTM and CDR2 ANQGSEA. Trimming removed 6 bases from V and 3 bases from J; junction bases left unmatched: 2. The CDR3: CSVGDRDTGELFF. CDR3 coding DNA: TGCAGCGTCGGGGACAGGGACACCGGGGAGCTGTTTTTT.

In DNA form, the CDR3 reads TGTGCCAGCAGCTTTAGCGGGGGTTACAATGAGCAGTTCTTC. Residues: CASSFSGGYNEQFF. The J gene is TRBJ2-1, the V gene TRBV7-2; TRBD2 aligns across 9 bases. Trimming at V came to 3 bases and at J to 4 bases, leaving 1 base not matched to a gene. Per germline, CDR1 SGHTA and CDR2 FQGNSA. The CDR3 consists of 14 residues. The full variable domain, rest sourced from reference TRBV7-2 and TRBJ2-1, is GAGVSQSPSNKVTEKGKDVELRCDPISGHTALYWYRQSLGQGLEFLIYFQGNSAPDKSGLPSDRFSAERTGGSVSTLTIQRTQQEDSAVYLCASSFSGGYNEQFFGPGTRLTVL.

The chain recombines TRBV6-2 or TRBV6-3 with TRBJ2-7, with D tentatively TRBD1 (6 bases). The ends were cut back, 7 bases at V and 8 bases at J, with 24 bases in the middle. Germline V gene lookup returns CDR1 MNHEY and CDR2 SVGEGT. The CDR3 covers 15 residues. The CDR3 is CASTPTEKGGGQQYF. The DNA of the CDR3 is TGTGCCAGCACCCCGACGGAGAAAGGTGGGGGCCAGCAGTACTTC.

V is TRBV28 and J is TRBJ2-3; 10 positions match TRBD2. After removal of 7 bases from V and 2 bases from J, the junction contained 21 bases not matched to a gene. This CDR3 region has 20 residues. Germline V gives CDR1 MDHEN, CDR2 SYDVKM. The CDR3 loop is CASIPRRGGKLAGVTDTQYF. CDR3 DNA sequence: TGTGCCAGCATCCCCCGGAGGGGGGGAAAGCTAGCGGGAGTCACAGATACGCAGTATTTT.

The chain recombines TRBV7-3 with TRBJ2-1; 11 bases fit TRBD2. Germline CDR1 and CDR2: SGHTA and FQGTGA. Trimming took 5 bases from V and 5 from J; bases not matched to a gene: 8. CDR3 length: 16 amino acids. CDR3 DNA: TGTGCCAGCAGCCGTATAGCGGGAGGGACCCACAATGAGCAGTTCTTC. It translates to CASSRIAGGTHNEQFF.

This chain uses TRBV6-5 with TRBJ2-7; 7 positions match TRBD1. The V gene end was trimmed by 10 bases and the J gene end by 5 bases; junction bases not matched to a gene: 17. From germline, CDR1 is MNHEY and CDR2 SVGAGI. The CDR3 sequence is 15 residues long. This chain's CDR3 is CATKSSTGEGHEQYF. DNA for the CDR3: TGTGCCACCAAGAGTTCCACAGGGGAAGGCCACGAGCAGTACTTC.